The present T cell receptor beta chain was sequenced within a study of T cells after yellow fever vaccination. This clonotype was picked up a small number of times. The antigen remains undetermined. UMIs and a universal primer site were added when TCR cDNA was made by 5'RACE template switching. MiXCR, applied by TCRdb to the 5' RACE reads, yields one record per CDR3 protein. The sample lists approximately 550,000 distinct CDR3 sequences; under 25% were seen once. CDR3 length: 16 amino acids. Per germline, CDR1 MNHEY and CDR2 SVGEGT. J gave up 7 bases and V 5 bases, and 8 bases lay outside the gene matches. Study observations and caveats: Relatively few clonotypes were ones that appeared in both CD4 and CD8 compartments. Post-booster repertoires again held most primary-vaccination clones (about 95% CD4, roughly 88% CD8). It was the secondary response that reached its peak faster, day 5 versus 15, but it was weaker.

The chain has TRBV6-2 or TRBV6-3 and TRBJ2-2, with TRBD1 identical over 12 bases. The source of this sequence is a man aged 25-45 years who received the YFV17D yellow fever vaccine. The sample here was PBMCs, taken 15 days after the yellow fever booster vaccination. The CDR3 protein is CASSGPGQGASGELFF. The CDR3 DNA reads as TGTGCCAGCAGTGGACCGGGACAGGGGGCGAGCGGGGAGCTGTTTTTT.